This TCR beta chain was profiled in a study of cytomegalovirus exposure and HLA in healthy donors. Concerning this clone itself: Its matching antigen is unknown.

Study-level results: Sequencing had likely introduced a cluster of highly shared sequence variants as an artifact. As confirmed in vitro, three CMV-associated chains were specific for CMV antigens.

It was with 60 Vbeta and 13 Jbeta primers that the PCR ran. Sequenced by immunoSEQ multiplex PCR; TCRdb stores in-frame clones only, minus some. The profile shows about 160,000 clones, approximately 86% of them singletons. There are 15 residues in the CDR3. Germline CDR1 reads MNHEY; CDR2 reads SMNVEV (reference sequence). Trimming at V came to 0 bases and at J to 9 bases, leaving 4 bases not matched to a gene. The origin of this receptor is a woman aged 18-35 years in good health and CMV-seronegative. The chain employs TRBV27 and TRBJ1-6, with 8 nucleotides matching TRBD1. Sequencing was done on a sample of PBMCs. DNA for the CDR3: TGTGCCAGCAGTTTATCGTCCAGGGGGCGTTCACCCCTCCACTTT. It codes for CASSLSSRGRSPLHF.